A selection of T cell receptor beta chains follows, all from one sample in a study of molecular identifiers for immune sequencing clone quantification. TCRdb reanalysed the PCR reads using MiXCR and keeps one entry per CDR3 protein. This table has about 10,000 distinct CDR3 sequences, around a fifth appearing once. Sequences were obtained from naive CD8+ T cells from blood, with Jurkat cell RNA spiked in. The receptors here all came from a human donor in good health. Some libraries in this study had Jurkat cell RNA spiked in. CDR3s include the opening cysteine and the closing phenylalanine or tryptophan. The D gene is left open where the match is weak. Clone size is stated in some rows and not others, as once, few, many or a class when expanded.

abundance	j_gene	d_gene	v_gene	CDR3nt	CDR3aa
medium-sized	TRBJ2-7	NA	TRBV6-1	TGTGCCAGCAACCCCCGGGGAACTACCTACGAGCAGTACTTC	CASNPRGTTYEQYF
few	TRBJ1-3	NA	TRBV14	TGTGCCAGCAGTCCTCCGGGGGCGGAAGCTGGAAACACCATATATTTT	CASSPPGAEAGNTIYF
NA	TRBJ2-1	NA	TRBV12-3/TRBV12-4	TGTGCCAGTTGGGGCGGGTATGAGCAGTTCTTC	CASWGGYEQFF
medium-sized	TRBJ2-3	TRBD2	TRBV7-9	TGTGCCAGCAGGGCCGGGACTAGCGGACTCACAGATACGCAGTATTTT	CASRAGTSGLTDTQYF
medium-sized	TRBJ2-1	TRBD2	TRBV4-3	TGCGCCAGCAGCCAAGATTTGGCGGGAGGGGGCTACAATGAGCAGTTCTTC	CASSQDLAGGGYNEQFF
medium-sized	TRBJ2-7	NA	TRBV20-1	TGCAGTGCTGAAGACGAGCAGTACTTC	CSAEDEQYF
medium-sized	TRBJ1-4	NA	TRBV7-9	TGTGCCAGCAGCTTAGTAGAAGCAGTAGGCGAAAAACTGTTTTTT	CASSLVEAVGEKLFF
medium-sized	TRBJ2-3	NA	TRBV10-2	TGCGCCAGCAGTGAGTCGTTTGCTTCAGATACGCAGTATTTT	CASSESFASDTQYF
medium-sized	TRBJ1-2	NA	TRBV30	TGTGCCTGGATGTTGGCAGGCGGGGGCTACACCTTC	CAWMLAGGGYTF
many	TRBJ2-7	NA	TRBV28	TGTGCCAGCCGCCAGGGGGGCATCGAGCAGTACTTC	CASRQGGIEQYF
medium-sized	TRBJ2-7	NA	TRBV29-1	TGCAGCGTTGAAGATCAGGATCCCGGGTCCTACGAGCAGTACTTC	CSVEDQDPGSYEQYF